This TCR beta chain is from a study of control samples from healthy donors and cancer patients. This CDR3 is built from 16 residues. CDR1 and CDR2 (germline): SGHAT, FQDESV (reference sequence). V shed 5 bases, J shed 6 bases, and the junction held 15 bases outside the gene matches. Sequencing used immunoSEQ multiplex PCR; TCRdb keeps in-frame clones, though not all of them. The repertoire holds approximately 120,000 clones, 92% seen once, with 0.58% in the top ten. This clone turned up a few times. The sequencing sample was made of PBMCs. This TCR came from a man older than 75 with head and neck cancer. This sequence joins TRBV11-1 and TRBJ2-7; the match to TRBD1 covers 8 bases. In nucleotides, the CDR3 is TGTGCCAGCAGCCCAGGACAGGGAGCGATAGGTGGCGAGCAGTACTTC. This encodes CASSPGQGAIGGEQYF.